Listed here are 27 T cell receptor beta chains from one sample, sequenced in a study of molecular identifiers for immune sequencing clone quantification. TCRdb processed the PCR reads anew with MiXCR; each CDR3 protein has one entry. The table shows hundreds of thousands of distinct CDR3 sequences, with less than 30% occurring only once. The sequenced sample consisted of naive CD8+ T cells from blood, with Jurkat cell RNA spiked in. The subset is: FACS-sorted CD8+CD4-CCR7+CD45RA+ naive T cells. Receptors were obtained from a human donor in good health. Some libraries in this study had Jurkat cell RNA spiked in.

This clonotype was recorded a few times. The chain employs TRBV3-1 and TRBJ2-3; the D gene is possibly TRBD1 (5 bases). The CDR3 is 15 amino acids. Germline V lookup: CDR1 LGHDT, CDR2 YNNKEL (reference sequence). V gave up 1 base and J gave up 1 base, with 9 bases separating them. The CDR3 spells CASSQGDRGTDTQYF. DNA of the CDR3: TGTGCCAGCAGCCAAGGAGACAGAGGCACAGATACGCAGTATTTT.

Comments on this clonotype: This may be a read error: a much more frequent sequence differs by one nucleotide. This rearrangement joins TRBV7-9 to TRBJ2-7, with D perhaps being TRBD1 or TRBD2 (5 bases each). This CDR3 is 18 amino acids long. Germline V gene lookup returns CDR1 SEHNR and CDR2 FQNEAQ (reference sequence). V shed 5 bases and J shed 4 bases, with 27 bases lying between them. The CDR3 DNA is TGTGCCAGCAGCACCCCCGATCGTGAGCGGTGGGGCCGGTACGAGCAGTACTTC. This translates into CASSTPDRERWGRYEQYF.

A few counts support this clonotype. CDR3 sequence reads: CASSEVRLGALNEQFF. In nucleotides, the CDR3 is TGTGCCAGTAGCGAAGTGCGACTAGGGGCCCTAAATGAGCAGTTCTTC. J is TRBJ2-1 and V is TRBV19, with D perhaps TRBD2 (6 bases). This CDR3 comprises 16 residues. The V end was cut by 6 bases, the J end by 7 bases, with 22 bases between. Germline CDR1 is LNHDA and CDR2 is SQIVND (reference sequence).

The chain combines TRBV6-6 with TRBJ2-7; D remains unclear. V shed 0 bases and J shed 6 bases, with 9 bases lying between them. Germline CDR1 and CDR2: MNHNY and SVGAGI (reference sequence). The CDR3 extends over 13 amino acids. DNA for the CDR3: TGTGCCAGCAGTTACTCCACCCCCTGCGAGCAGTACTTC. This encodes CASSYSTPCEQYF.

This clonotype was detected only a few times. The chain links TRBV7-9 to TRBJ2-7; D unclear. Germline V gene lookup returns CDR1 SEHNR and CDR2 FQNEAQ (reference sequence). This CDR3 comprises 15 residues. V dropped 2 bases and J dropped 4 bases, with 15 bases sitting between them. The CDR3 nucleotides read TGTGCCAGCAGCTTATTTGGGCGAGAGTCTTACGAGCAGTACTTC. Translated, it gives CASSLFGRESYEQYF.

This clonotype was found a few times. V gene TRBV11-2 combines with J gene TRBJ2-6, with unresolved D. The V gene's germline CDR1 is SGHAT and CDR2 FQNNGV. V lost 8 bases, J lost 0 bases, and 5 bases lay in between. The CDR3 is 13 amino acids. CDR3 coding DNA: TGTGCCAGCCCAAGCTCTGGGGCCAACGTCCTGACTTTC. As protein: CASPSSGANVLTF.

This clonotype was recorded at least ten times. This chain uses TRBV5-4 with TRBJ2-5; 11 bases agree with TRBD2. Germline trimming cut 4 bases from V and 1 base from J; bases unmatched to any gene: 6. This CDR3 spans 16 amino acids. Germline CDR1 is SGHNT and CDR2 is YYREEE (reference sequence). CDR3 protein: CASSETGLAGQETQYF. The CDR3 nucleotides are TGTGCCAGCAGCGAGACCGGACTAGCGGGCCAAGAGACCCAGTACTTC.

This clonotype has only a few counts. V gene TRBV6-2 or TRBV6-3 combines with J gene TRBJ2-7, with 7 bases aligning to TRBD1. From germline, CDR1 is MNHEY and CDR2 SVGEGT. The CDR3 is 14 amino acids. The V gene end was trimmed by 7 bases and the J gene end by 3 bases; junction bases not matched to a gene: 9. CDR3 sequence: CASTFGQAYYEQYF. In DNA form, the CDR3 reads TGTGCCAGCACCTTCGGACAGGCCTACTACGAGCAGTACTTC.

A few counts support this clonotype. CDR3 region: CASSLAGTGHSNQPQHF. CDR3 nucleotide sequence: TGTGCCAGCAGCTTAGCAGGGACAGGGCATAGCAATCAGCCCCAGCATTTT. The rearrangement links TRBV7-9 to TRBJ1-5; 9 bases align to TRBD1. This CDR3 contains 17 residues. Germline assignment: CDR1 SEHNR and CDR2 FQNEAQ (reference sequence). With 0 bases clipped from V and 0 bases from J, the junction kept 3 bases outside the gene matches.

This clonotype was observed once. A much larger clone sits a single nucleotide away, making a read error possible. V and J are TRBV9 and TRBJ2-6; D may be TRBD1 (5 bases). The V end was cut by 0 bases, the J end by 1 base, with 14 bases between. Germline V gives CDR1 SGDLS, CDR2 YYNGEE. This CDR3 is built from 18 residues. CDR3 sequence: CASSVGGGHPSGANVLTF. As DNA, the CDR3 is TGTGCCAGCAGCGTAGGAGGTGGACATCCATCTGGGGCCAACGTCCTGACTTTC.

This clonotype was recorded at least ten times. J is TRBJ2-3 and V is TRBV7-6; D unclear. The germline V and J ends were trimmed by 5 bases and 0 bases, with 12 bases remaining between them. In germline, CDR1 is SGHVS, CDR2 FNYEAQ. There are 15 residues in the CDR3. The CDR3 coding sequence is TGTGCCAGCAGCGATCAAATTACTAGCACAGATACGCAGTATTTT. Amino acid sequence: CASSDQITSTDTQYF.

This clonotype was seen more than once but under ten times. This chain joins TRBV27 and TRBJ2-3; D not resolved. The germline V and J ends were trimmed by 5 bases and 10 bases, with 7 bases remaining between them. This CDR3 has 10 amino acids. CDR1 is MNHEY, CDR2 SMNVEV, per germline (reference sequence). The CDR3 DNA is TGTGCCAGCAGTCAAATGCCGCAGTATTTT. As protein: CASSQMPQYF.

This rearrangement joins TRBV4-2 to TRBJ1-5; possibly TRBD1 for D (5 bases). CDR3 length: 19 amino acids. Germline CDR1 and CDR2: LGHNA and YNFKEQ. Trimming cost V 0 bases and J 3 bases, with 21 bases left between them. CDR3 sequence: CASSQEGPPGSLSNQPQHF. For the CDR3, the DNA is TGTGCCAGCAGCCAAGAGGGGCCGCCAGGGAGCTTGTCCAATCAGCCCCAGCATTTT.

As for this clonotype: One base away lies a much larger clone, so this may be a sequencing read error. The gene calls are TRBV12-3 or TRBV12-4 and TRBJ1-4, with a possible D match to TRBD1 (5 bases). The CDR3 is 15 amino acids. The CDR3 region is CASSPRTPRDEKLIF. The CDR3 nucleotides read TGTGCCAGCAGTCCCCGGACGCCCAGGGATGAAAAACTGATTTTT.

This clonotype was counted many times. The J gene is TRBJ2-3, the V gene TRBV20-1; D remains ambiguous. V shed 1 base and J shed 4 bases, with 12 bases lying between them. Germline V gene data show CDR1 as DFQATT and CDR2 as SNEGSKA (reference sequence). The CDR3 loop spans 14 amino acids. CDR3 DNA sequence: TGCAGTGCTAGAGTGTGGGAAGTTGCAGATACGCAGTATTTT. Residues: CSARVWEVADTQYF.

About this clonotype itself: A read error may account for a junction end that differs from germline. The chain joins TRBV12-3 or TRBV12-4 to TRBJ2-1; 14 nucleotides agree with TRBD2. The CDR3 length is 20 residues. CDR3 residues: CASSQPPRTSGRWATGEQSF. The CDR3 DNA follows: TGTGCCAGCAGTCAACCCCCTCGGACTAGCGGGAGGTGGGCGACAGGTGAGCAGTCCTTC.

This clonotype has ten or more counts. This rearrangement joins TRBV7-9 to TRBJ1-1, with 10 positions matching TRBD1. The germline gives CDR1 SEHNR, CDR2 FQNEAQ (reference sequence). V lost 5 bases to trimming and J lost 7 bases; unmatched junction nucleotides: 7. The CDR3 is 14 amino acids. The CDR3 sequence is CASSHDRGQNEAFF. CDR3 nucleotides: TGTGCCAGCAGCCACGACAGGGGGCAGAATGAAGCTTTCTTT.

This clonotype was seen many times. The V and J genes are TRBV24-1 and TRBJ2-1; D is perhaps TRBD1 (5 bases). Germline CDR1 reads KGHDR; CDR2 reads SFDVKD. Trimming left V 4 bases short and J 8 bases short, with 11 bases between. The CDR3 sequence is 13 residues long. This CDR3 is CATSDIVGHEQFF. The CDR3 bases are TGTGCCACCAGTGACATTGTGGGGCATGAGCAGTTCTTC.

This clonotype has only a few counts. The V call is TRBV4-3, the J call TRBJ2-7, with D tentatively TRBD1 (6 bases). CDR1 and CDR2 (germline): LGHNA, YSLEER. The V and J ends lost 1 base and 4 bases respectively, with 20 bases between them. This CDR3 spans 17 amino acids. The CDR3 is CASSQVSRTEYLYEQYF. The DNA for the CDR3 is TGCGCCAGCAGCCAAGTTTCCCGGACAGAATACCTTTACGAGCAGTACTTC.

This clonotype was found many times. V usage is TRBV29-1 and J usage is TRBJ2-5; 8 nucleotides align to TRBD1. CDR3 length: 15 amino acids. V lost 3 bases, J lost 1 base, and 7 bases stayed unmatched. Germline V gene sequence: CDR1 SQVTM, CDR2 ANQGSEA. The CDR3 bases are TGCAGCGTTGACGTGACAGGGGACCCCCAAGAGACCCAGTACTTC. This gives the protein CSVDVTGDPQETQYF.

The table lists this clonotype with many counts. The V call is TRBV20-1, the J call TRBJ2-7; TRBD1 matches at 9 bases. The germline V gene has CDR1 DFQATT and CDR2 SNEGSKA (reference sequence). The CDR3 length is 14 residues. Trimming took 5 bases from V and 4 from J; bases not matched to a gene: 9. CDR3 DNA: TGCAGTGCTCCCCCCGACAGGGGGGGGTACGAGCAGTACTTC. This encodes CSAPPDRGGYEQYF.

This clonotype was seen a handful of times. The V and J genes are TRBV20-1 and TRBJ2-1; TRBD1 or TRBD2 may be the D gene (6 bases each). Germline loops: CDR1 DFQATT, CDR2 SNEGSKA (reference sequence). V gave up 5 bases and J gave up 7 bases, with 18 bases separating them. The CDR3 spans 14 residues. The CDR3 DNA sequence: TGCAGTGCTCCCCAATTCGGGGGCCCGAATGAGCAGTTCTTC. This codes for CSAPQFGGPNEQFF.

Details on this clonotype: Its ends do not fully match the called genes, so a read error is possible. CDR3 sequence reads: CASSLTSGVWTGGLFF. CDR3 nucleotides: TGTGCCAGCAGCCTCACCAGCGGGGTATGGACCGGGGGGCTGTTTTTT. The genes are TRBV5-4 and TRBJ2-2; TRBD2 matches 7 bases. The CDR3 is 16 residues long. Germline V gene sequence: CDR1 SGHNT, CDR2 YYREEE (reference sequence).

The chain links TRBV7-7 to TRBJ2-5; TRBD1 agrees at 7 bases. Germline trimming cut 2 bases from V and 0 bases from J; bases unmatched to any gene: 6. The CDR3 is 16 residues long. Germline V gene lookup returns CDR1 SSHAT and CDR2 FNYEAQ (reference sequence). CDR3 sequence (DNA): TGTGCCAGCAGCTTAAAGGGGGCTTTTTACCAAGAGACCCAGTACTTC. Amino acids: CASSLKGAFYQETQYF.

This clonotype was seen a few times. The chain links TRBV2 to TRBJ1-2; 9 nucleotides match TRBD1. Germline V lookup: CDR1 SNHLY, CDR2 FYNNEI. The CDR3 consists of 15 residues. J was trimmed by 3 bases and V by 10 bases; bases with no gene match: 12. CDR3: CATADRDRDDYGYTF. The CDR3 DNA sequence: TGTGCCACCGCTGACCGGGACAGGGACGACTATGGCTACACCTTC.

The rearrangement uses TRBV5-1 and TRBJ2-7; D not resolved. The CDR3 spans 14 residues. Trimming took off 0 bases at V and 3 bases at J, with 10 bases between the two ends. Germline V gives CDR1 SGHRS, CDR2 YFSETQ. This CDR3 reads CASSLEMEFYEQYF. Written as DNA, the CDR3 is TGCGCCAGCAGCTTGGAGATGGAGTTCTACGAGCAGTACTTC.

This clonotype was detected ten times or more. The CDR3: CASLPYRSGNTIYF. The DNA of the CDR3 is TGTGCCAGCCTCCCTTACAGATCCGGAAACACCATATATTTT. The chain joins TRBV7-6 to TRBJ1-3; no clear D. Germline lookup yields CDR1 SGHVS and CDR2 FNYEAQ. V gave up 8 bases and J gave up 4 bases, with 15 bases separating them. This CDR3 is 14 amino acids long.